This T cell receptor beta chain was identified during a study of T cell clonality in common variable immunodeficiency. Points from the study as a whole: Reportedly, TCR beta sequences from common variable immunodeficiency showed fewer deletions and N-nucleotide insertions.

Replacement immunoglobulin had been given to every CVID subject for at least one year. V was pared by 7 bases and J by 2 bases, with 9 bases between. There are 13 residues in the CDR3. This clone was detected many times. Its target is not known. The read terminates 3 residues before the CDR3 end, so the remaining end is supplied by the germline J gene. This table comes from immunoSEQ multiplex PCR, and its TCRdb copy is limited to in-frame clones, with some not included. The sample was found to contain fewer than 30,000 clones, and every one recurs. The source is a human donor with common variable immunodeficiency. The chain has TRBV12-3 or TRBV12-4 and TRBJ2-1; D may be TRBD1 (6 bases). Source material: peripheral blood mononuclear cells. This CDR3 reads CASTGTTYNEQFF. The part of the CDR3 DNA that was read is TGTGCCAGCACAGGGACAACCTACAATGAG.